The present T cell receptor beta chain was sequenced within a study of T-cell reconstitution after alpha-beta-depleted transplantation in children. Findings of the study overall: At the one-year point after transplant, T-cell counts and TCRbeta diversity were found to come mostly from T cells that had been newly produced. Reportedly, alpha-beta T cells present about two months post-transplant originated from several hundred expanded clones of graft origin. There were some patients whose high TCRbeta diversity at day 60 came from surviving recipient T cells and thymic progenitors.

A few counts support this clonotype. What it binds is not known. With 3 bases removed from V and 7 bases from J, the gap between germline ends came to 12 bases. The CDR3 runs 12 residues. Germline values: CDR1 DFQATT, CDR2 SNEGSKA (reference sequence). Molecular barcoding with unique molecular identifiers was used for the TCRbeta library. TCRdb redid the calling of the PCR reads with MiXCR, one entry per CDR3 protein. Among some 290,000 distinct CDR3 sequences listed, 23% were seen once. The starting material was PBMCs, mostly from graft donor cells, obtained 180 days after TCRalphabeta/CD19-depleted stem cell transplant. The TCR comes from a male patient aged 10 to 17 who had a stem cell transplant for acute lymphoblastic leukemia, so the T cells may come from the graft donor. The chain combines TRBV20-1 with TRBJ1-2; perhaps TRBD1 as D (5 bases). The CDR3 is CSASPAGGGYTF. CDR3 bases: TGCAGTGCTAGCCCCGCCGGGGGTGGCTACACCTTC.